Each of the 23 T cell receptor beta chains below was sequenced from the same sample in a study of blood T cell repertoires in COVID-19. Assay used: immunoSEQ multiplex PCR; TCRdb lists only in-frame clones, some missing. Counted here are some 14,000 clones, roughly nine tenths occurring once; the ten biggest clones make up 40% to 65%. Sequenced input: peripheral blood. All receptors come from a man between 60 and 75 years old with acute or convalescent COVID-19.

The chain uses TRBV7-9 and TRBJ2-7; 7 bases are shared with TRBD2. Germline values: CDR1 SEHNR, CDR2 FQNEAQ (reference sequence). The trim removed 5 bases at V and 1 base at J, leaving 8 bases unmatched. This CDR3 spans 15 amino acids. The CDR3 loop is CASSQGTGRSYEQYF. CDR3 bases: TGTGCCAGCAGCCAAGGGACCGGGAGGTCCTACGAGCAGTACTTC.

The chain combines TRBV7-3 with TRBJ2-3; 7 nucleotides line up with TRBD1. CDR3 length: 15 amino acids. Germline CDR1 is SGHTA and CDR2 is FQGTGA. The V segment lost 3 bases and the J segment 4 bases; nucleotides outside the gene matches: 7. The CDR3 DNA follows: TGTGCCAGCAGCTTTTTAGGGGGCGAGGCAGATACGCAGTATTTT. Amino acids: CASSFLGGEADTQYF.

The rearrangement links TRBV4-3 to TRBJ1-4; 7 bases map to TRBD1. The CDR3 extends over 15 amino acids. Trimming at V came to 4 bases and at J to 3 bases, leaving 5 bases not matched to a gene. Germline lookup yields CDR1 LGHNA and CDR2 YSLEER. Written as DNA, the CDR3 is TGCGCCAGCAGCCCCCAGACAGGGCCTAATGAAAAACTGTTTTTT. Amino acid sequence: CASSPQTGPNEKLFF.

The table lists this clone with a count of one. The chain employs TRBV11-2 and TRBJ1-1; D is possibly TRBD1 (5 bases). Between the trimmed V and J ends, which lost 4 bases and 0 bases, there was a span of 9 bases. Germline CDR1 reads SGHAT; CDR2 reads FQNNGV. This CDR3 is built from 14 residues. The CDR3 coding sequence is TGTGCCAGCAGCTCCCAGGGCGTGAACACTGAAGCTTTCTTT. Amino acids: CASSSQGVNTEAFF.

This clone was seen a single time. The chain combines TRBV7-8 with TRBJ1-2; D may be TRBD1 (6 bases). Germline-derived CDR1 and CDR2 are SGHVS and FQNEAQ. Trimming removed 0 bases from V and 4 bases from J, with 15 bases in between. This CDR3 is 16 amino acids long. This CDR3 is CASSLARPGESYGYTF. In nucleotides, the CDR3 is TGTGCCAGCAGCTTAGCGCGGCCAGGGGAGTCCTATGGCTACACCTTC. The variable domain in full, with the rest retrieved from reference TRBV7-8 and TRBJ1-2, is GAGVSQSPRYKVAKRGQDVALRCDPISGHVSLFWYQQALGQGPEFLTYFQNEAQLDKSGLPSDRFFAERPEGSVSTLKIQRTQQEDSAVYLCASSLARPGESYGYTFGSGTRLTVV.

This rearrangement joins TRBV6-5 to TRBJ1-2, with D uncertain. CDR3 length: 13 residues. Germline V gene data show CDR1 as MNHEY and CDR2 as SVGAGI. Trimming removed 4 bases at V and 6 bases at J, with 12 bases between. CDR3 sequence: CASSLTGRDGYTF. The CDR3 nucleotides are TGTGCCAGCAGTTTAACCGGGAGGGATGGCTACACCTTC.

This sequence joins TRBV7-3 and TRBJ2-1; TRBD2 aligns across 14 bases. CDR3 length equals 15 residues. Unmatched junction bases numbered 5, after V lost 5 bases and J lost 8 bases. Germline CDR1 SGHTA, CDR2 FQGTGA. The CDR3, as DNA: TGTGCCAGCAGCCCCGGGACTAGCGGGAGTTATGAGCAGTTCTTC. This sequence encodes CASSPGTSGSYEQFF.

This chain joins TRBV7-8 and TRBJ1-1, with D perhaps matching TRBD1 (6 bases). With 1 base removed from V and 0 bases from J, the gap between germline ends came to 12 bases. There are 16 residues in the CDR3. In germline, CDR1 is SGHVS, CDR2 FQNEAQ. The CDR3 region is CASSLGRGGLNTEAFF. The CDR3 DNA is TGTGCCAGCAGCTTAGGTAGAGGGGGACTGAACACTGAAGCTTTCTTT.

CDR3 loop: CASSPGTGVIAEAFF. CDR3 coding DNA: TGTGCCAGCAGTCCCGGGACAGGAGTTATCGCTGAAGCTTTCTTT. J is TRBJ1-1 and V is TRBV28; TRBD1 matches at 8 bases. The germline gives CDR1 MDHEN, CDR2 SYDVKM. Losses at the gene ends were 5 bases for V and 6 bases for J; bases not matched to a gene: 11. This CDR3 region has 15 residues.

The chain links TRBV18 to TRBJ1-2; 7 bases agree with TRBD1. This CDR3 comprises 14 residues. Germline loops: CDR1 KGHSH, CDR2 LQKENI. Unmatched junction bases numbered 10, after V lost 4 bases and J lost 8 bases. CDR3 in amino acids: CASSLLTGVEGYTF. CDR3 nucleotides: TGTGCCAGCTCACTCCTCACAGGGGTTGAGGGCTACACCTTC.

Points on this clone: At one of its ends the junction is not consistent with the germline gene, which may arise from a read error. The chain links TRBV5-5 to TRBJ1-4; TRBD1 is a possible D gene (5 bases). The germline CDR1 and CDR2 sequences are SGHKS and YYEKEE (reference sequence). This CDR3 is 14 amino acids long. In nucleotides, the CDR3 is TGTGCCAGCAGGTTGGAGCAGGGCAGTGAAAAACTGTTTTTT. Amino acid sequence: CASRLEQGSEKLFF.

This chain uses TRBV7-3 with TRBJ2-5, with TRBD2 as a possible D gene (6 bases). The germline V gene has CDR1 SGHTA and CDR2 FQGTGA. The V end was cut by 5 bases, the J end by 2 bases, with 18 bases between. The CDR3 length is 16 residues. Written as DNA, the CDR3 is TGTGCCAGCAGCCAAAATCCCGGGAGCCTTCAAGAGACCCAGTACTTC. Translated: CASSQNPGSLQETQYF.

CDR3 sequence reads: CASSLYTGVMAAYEQYF. The CDR3 DNA follows: TGTGCCAGCAGCTTATATACGGGGGTGATGGCAGCCTACGAGCAGTACTTC. The chain employs TRBV7-9 and TRBJ2-7, with a tentative D call TRBD2 (6 bases). Germline CDR1 reads SEHNR; CDR2 reads FQNEAQ (reference sequence). This CDR3 is 17 amino acids long. Trimming removed 2 bases from V and 2 bases from J, with 19 bases in between. The full variable domain, rest sourced from reference TRBV7-9 and TRBJ2-7, is DTGVSQNPRHKITKRGQNVTFRCDPISEHNRLYWYRQTLGQGPEFLTYFQNEAQLEKSRLLSDRFSAERPKGSFSTLEIQRTEQGDSAMYLCASSLYTGVMAAYEQYFGPGTRLTVT.

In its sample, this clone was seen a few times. DNA for the CDR3: TGTGCCAGCAGTTCCAACGACAGGGTACGGCAACTGGATGGCTACACCTTC. Amino acid sequence: CASSSNDRVRQLDGYTF. The rearrangement joins TRBV27 to TRBJ1-2, with 7 bases lining up with TRBD1. The CDR3 spans 17 residues. CDR1 is MNHEY and CDR2 is SMNVEV in the germline V gene (reference sequence). The J segment lost 6 bases and the V segment lost 4 bases, leaving 17 bases of the junction unmatched.

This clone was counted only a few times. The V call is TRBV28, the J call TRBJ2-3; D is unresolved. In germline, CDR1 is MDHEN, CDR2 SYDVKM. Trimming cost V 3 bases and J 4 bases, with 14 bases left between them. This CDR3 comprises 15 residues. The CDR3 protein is CASSFLEAAADTQYF. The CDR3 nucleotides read TGTGCCAGCAGTTTTCTCGAGGCAGCCGCAGATACGCAGTATTTT.

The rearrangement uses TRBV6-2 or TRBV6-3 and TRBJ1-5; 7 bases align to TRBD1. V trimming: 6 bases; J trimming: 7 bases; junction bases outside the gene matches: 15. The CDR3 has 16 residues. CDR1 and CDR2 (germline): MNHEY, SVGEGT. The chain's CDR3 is CASSTPGGGNGQPQHF. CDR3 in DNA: TGTGCCAGCAGCACGCCGGGAGGGGGCAACGGGCAGCCCCAGCATTTT.

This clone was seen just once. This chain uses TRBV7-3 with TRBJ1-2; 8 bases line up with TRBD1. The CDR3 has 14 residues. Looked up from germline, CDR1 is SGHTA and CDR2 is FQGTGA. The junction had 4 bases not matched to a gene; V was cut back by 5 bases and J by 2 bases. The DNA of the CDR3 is TGTGCCAGCAGCCCCGGACAGGGAAACTATGGCTACACCTTC. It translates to CASSPGQGNYGYTF.

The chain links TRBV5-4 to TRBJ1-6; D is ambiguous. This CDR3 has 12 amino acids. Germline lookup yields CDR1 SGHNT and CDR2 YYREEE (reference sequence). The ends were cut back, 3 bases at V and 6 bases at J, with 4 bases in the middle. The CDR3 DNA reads TGTGCCAGCAGCTCTCTTAATTCACCCCTCCACTTT. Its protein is CASSSLNSPLHF.

The CDR3 sequence: CASSSRLASRLYEQYF. As DNA, the CDR3 is TGTGCCAGCAGTTCTCGACTAGCGAGCCGACTCTACGAGCAGTACTTC. This chain joins TRBV6-5 and TRBJ2-7, with 8 positions matching TRBD2. Germline loops: CDR1 MNHEY, CDR2 SVGAGI. The V gene end was trimmed by 4 bases and the J gene end by 3 bases; junction bases not matched to a gene: 11. The CDR3 is made up of 16 amino acids.

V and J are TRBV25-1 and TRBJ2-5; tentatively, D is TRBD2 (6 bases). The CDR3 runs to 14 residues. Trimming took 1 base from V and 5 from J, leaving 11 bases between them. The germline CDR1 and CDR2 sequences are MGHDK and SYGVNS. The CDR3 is CASSELREGETQYF. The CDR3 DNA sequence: TGTGCCAGCAGTGAATTGCGGGAAGGGGAGACCCAGTACTTC.

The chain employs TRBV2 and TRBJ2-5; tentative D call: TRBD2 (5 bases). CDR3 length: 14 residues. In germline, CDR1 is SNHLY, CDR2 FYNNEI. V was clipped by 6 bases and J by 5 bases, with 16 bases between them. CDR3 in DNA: TGTGCCAGCAGCCCCGACTACCAGGAGGAGACCCAGTACTTC. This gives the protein CASSPDYQEETQYF.

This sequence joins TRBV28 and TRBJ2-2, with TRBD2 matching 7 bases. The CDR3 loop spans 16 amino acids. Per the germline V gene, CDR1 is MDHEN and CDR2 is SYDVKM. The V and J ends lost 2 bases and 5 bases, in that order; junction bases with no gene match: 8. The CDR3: CASSLRGGSLTGELFF. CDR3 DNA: TGTGCCAGCAGTTTACGGGGCGGGAGTTTGACCGGGGAGCTGTTTTTT.

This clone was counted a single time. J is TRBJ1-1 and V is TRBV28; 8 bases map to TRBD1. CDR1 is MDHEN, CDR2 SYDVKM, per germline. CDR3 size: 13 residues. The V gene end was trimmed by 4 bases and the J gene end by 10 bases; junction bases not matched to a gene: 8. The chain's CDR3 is CASSSTGESGAFF. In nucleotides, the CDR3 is TGTGCCAGCAGTTCGACAGGGGAGAGTGGAGCTTTCTTT. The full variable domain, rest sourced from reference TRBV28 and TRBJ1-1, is DVKVTQSSRYLVKRTGEKVFLECVQDMDHENMFWYRQDPGLGLRLIYFSYDVKMKEKGDIPEGYSVSREKKERFSLILESASTNQTSMYLCASSSTGESGAFFGQGTRLTVV.